This T cell receptor beta chain stems from a study of T cell repertoires in cytomegalovirus infection. Study observations and caveats: Across the ex vivo response, the dominant clonotypes were HLA-C-restricted CMV-specific TCR beta clonotypes. Cumulated frequencies of public TCR beta families served to identify carriers of CMV plus the relevant HLA.

This clonotype was seen many times. The antigen remains undetermined. MiXCR, run by TCRdb on the reads, gives a single entry per CDR3 protein. Of about 180,000 distinct CDR3 sequences in the sample, approximately 14% are singletons; the top ten hold about a quarter. This TCR was sampled from a human donor in good health (CMV status not recorded). Some clones in this sample may be carry-over from other donors' samples. What was sequenced was PBMCs.

The CDR3 reads CASSPRIPNTGELFF. DNA for the CDR3: TGTGCCAGCAGCCCCAGGATACCGAACACCGGGGAGCTGTTTTTT. The V call is TRBV7-2, the J call TRBJ2-2; unclear D gene. V was shortened by 5 bases and J by 0 bases, with 10 bases between the two germline ends. The CDR3 is made up of 15 amino acids. Germline lookup yields CDR1 SGHTA and CDR2 FQGNSA.